The next 9 T cell receptor beta chains were all read from a single sample in a study of shared clonotypes between healthy human individuals. Clones were read by immunoSEQ multiplex PCR, and TCRdb kept only the in-frame ones, dropping some. Of some 2.1 million clones in the sample, about 95% were seen once. The sample consisted of naive CD4+ T cells sorted from blood. Subset defined: CD45RA+ positively selected. These receptors originate from a man between 18 and 29 years old in good health.

The chain carries TRBV5-1 and TRBJ1-1; D remains ambiguous. The CDR3 sequence is 14 residues long. V was shortened by 4 bases and J by 0 bases, with 10 bases between the two germline ends. Germline V gives CDR1 SGHRS, CDR2 YFSETQ. CDR3 coding DNA: TGCGCCAGCAGCCCCGGACGGATGAACACTGAAGCTTTCTTT. Its protein product is CASSPGRMNTEAFF.

The DNA of the CDR3 is TGTGCTAGTGGTTCTCAGGGGATGAACACTGAAGCTTTCTTT. Translated: CASGSQGMNTEAFF. The chain employs TRBV12-5 and TRBJ1-1; possibly TRBD1 for D (6 bases). Per the germline V gene, CDR1 is LGHNT and CDR2 is FRNRAP. Trimming shortened V by 4 bases and J by 0 bases, and 9 bases separated the two germline ends. The CDR3 is 14 residues long.

The rearrangement uses TRBV19 and TRBJ1-5; D ambiguous. Trimming pared 5 bases from V and 0 bases from J, leaving 14 bases between. The length of the CDR3 is 16 residues. Per the germline V gene, CDR1 is LNHDA and CDR2 is SQIVND (reference sequence). CDR3 coding DNA: TGTGCCAGTAGTTCGTACAGCTTTTATAGCAATCAGCCCCAGCATTTT. Its protein is CASSSYSFYSNQPQHF. Full variable domain (rest looked up from reference TRBV19 and TRBJ1-5): DGGITQSPKYLFRKEGQNVTLSCEQNLNHDAMYWYRQDPGQGLRLIYYSQIVNDFQKGDIAEGYSVSREKKESFPLTVTSAQKNPTAFYLCASSSYSFYSNQPQHFGDGTRLSIL.

This sequence joins TRBV29-1 and TRBJ1-4; no definite D call. The CDR3 extends over 14 amino acids. Germline V CDR1 and CDR2: SQVTM, ANQGSEA. The ends were cut back, 6 bases at V and 0 bases at J, with 11 bases in the middle. The CDR3 protein is CSVTRSPTNEKLFF. The CDR3 DNA sequence: TGCAGCGTCACCCGCAGTCCAACTAATGAAAAACTGTTTTTT.

V usage is TRBV16 and J usage is TRBJ1-2; TRBD1 aligns across 8 bases. Trimming at V came to 3 bases and at J to 4 bases, leaving 7 bases not matched to a gene. This CDR3 has 15 residues. Germline loops: CDR1 KGHSY, CDR2 FQNENV. The CDR3 here is CASSHNSDRGYGYTF. Written as DNA, the CDR3 is TGTGCCAGCAGCCATAACTCAGACAGGGGCTATGGCTACACCTTC.

The rearrangement uses TRBV28 and TRBJ2-7, with D perhaps assigned TRBD1 or TRBD2 (5 bases each). The CDR3 consists of 16 residues. The V and J ends lost 2 bases and 0 bases respectively, with 14 bases between them. Germline CDR1 is MDHEN and CDR2 is SYDVKM. The CDR3 loop is CASSLVRDGPSYEQYF. CDR3 coding DNA: TGTGCCAGCAGTTTAGTCCGGGACGGGCCCTCCTACGAGCAGTACTTC.

The J gene is TRBJ2-2, the V gene TRBV29-1, with 9 nucleotides matching TRBD2. The CDR3 loop spans 16 amino acids. Looked up from germline, CDR1 is SQVTM and CDR2 is ANQGSEA. The ends lost 8 bases at V and 6 bases at J; junction bases unmatched: 16. The CDR3 sequence is CSFQRLAGPPPGELFF. CDR3 coding DNA: TGCAGCTTCCAGAGGCTAGCGGGACCCCCTCCCGGGGAGCTGTTTTTT.

The rearrangement uses TRBV7-2 and TRBJ2-7, with D possibly being TRBD1 (6 bases). The CDR3 runs 15 residues. The germline gives CDR1 SGHTA, CDR2 FQGNSA. The V and J ends lost 2 bases and 5 bases respectively, with 16 bases between them. The CDR3 nucleotides are TGTGCCAGCAGCTTACAGACAGGTCTCCTAGACGAGCAGTACTTC. Its translation: CASSLQTGLLDEQYF.

On this clone itself: At the DNA level, this CDR3 is encoded by other sequences in the same sample as well. This chain uses TRBV11-3 with TRBJ1-1, with D possibly matching TRBD1 (5 bases). Trimming left V 3 bases short and J 1 base short, with 9 bases between. CDR1 and CDR2 from the germline V gene are SGHNT and YENEEA. The CDR3 extends over 14 amino acids. CDR3 sequence (DNA): TGTGCCAGCAGCTTGGGACGGGGGAACACTGAAGCTTTCTTT. Amino acid sequence: CASSLGRGNTEAFF.